This T cell receptor beta chain is from a study of T cell repertoires and HLA-DP antigens. For the study at large: Pre-culture CD4+ samples used around 1,100 ng DNA versus about 0.2 ug for CD137+CD4+ sorts. Study-wide results and caveats: The CD4+ repertoire was not split into naive and memory.

CD4+ T cells, purified by negative selection, averaged around 98% purity. CDR1 and CDR2 from the germline V gene are GTSNPN and SVGIG (reference sequence). V was trimmed by 3 bases and J by 8 bases, leaving 16 bases between them. This CDR3 has 14 amino acids. Pre-culture CD4+ samples were sequenced deeply, targeting about 200,000 T cell genomes. The repertoire was sequenced with immunoSEQ multiplex PCR; TCRdb's copy has only in-frame clones and lacks some. The table lists approximately 100,000 clones, roughly nine tenths of them singletons, with about 1.7% in the top ten. Details on this clone: Its target is unknown.

The receptor was isolated from a man aged 50 to 59 in good health and CMV-seronegative. Sequenced sample: CD4+ T cells from PBMCs. This chain uses TRBV30 with TRBJ1-4; no firm D call. CDR3 DNA: TGTGCCTGGAGACTCAGTCATACTTCCGAAAAACTGTTTTTT. It translates to CAWRLSHTSEKLFF.